These 17 T cell receptor beta chains came from one sample sequenced in a study of CD8+CD57+ T cells in acquired aplastic anemia. CDR3 and TCR beta VDJ profiling relied on genomic DNA as the template. TCRdb reprocessed the reads with MiXCR, giving one entry per CDR3 protein. The sample lists roughly 180,000 distinct CDR3 sequences, 35% to 50% occurring once. Sample: sorted CD4+, CD8+, or CD8+CD57+ T cells (not recorded which) from PBMCs. The origin of the receptors is a human donor in good health.

This clonotype was counted between two and nine times. The chain couples TRBV29-1 to TRBJ2-7, with 8 positions matching TRBD1. The CDR3 has 12 amino acids. J lost 3 bases, V lost 7 bases, and 5 bases had no gene match. Germline V CDR1 and CDR2: SQVTM, ANQGSEA. The CDR3 sequence: CSAGQGVYEQYF. DNA for the CDR3: TGCAGCGCAGGACAGGGAGTCTACGAGCAGTACTTC.

This chain links TRBV29-1 with TRBJ2-7; D is possibly TRBD1 or TRBD2 (6 bases each). The germline V and J ends were trimmed by 7 bases and 2 bases, with 18 bases remaining between them. CDR3 length: 14 residues. CDR1 SQVTM and CDR2 ANQGSEA come from the germline V gene. The CDR3 loop is CSAVGVGGPYEQYF. CDR3 nucleotides: TGCAGCGCCGTAGGTGTTGGGGGGCCCTACGAGCAGTACTTC.

This clonotype has more than one count but fewer than ten. The chain uses TRBV30 and TRBJ2-1, with D unresolved. V gave up 3 bases and J gave up 7 bases, with 13 bases separating them. CDR3 length equals 13 residues. Germline-derived CDR1 and CDR2 are GTSNPN and SVGIG (reference sequence). The CDR3 sequence: CAWSVYPLNEQFF. Here the CDR3 DNA reads TGTGCCTGGAGCGTCTACCCTTTAAATGAGCAGTTCTTC.

Many counts were recorded for this clonotype. The chain employs TRBV5-6 and TRBJ2-7; D ambiguous. V was clipped by 2 bases and J by 4 bases, with 10 bases between them. Germline-derived CDR1 and CDR2 are SGHDT and YYEEEE. The length of the CDR3 is 13 residues. Here the CDR3 reads CASSLPNPYEQYF. CDR3 nucleotide sequence: TGTGCCAGCAGCTTACCTAATCCATACGAGCAGTACTTC. The variable domain in full, with the rest retrieved from reference TRBV5-6 and TRBJ2-7, is DAGVTQSPTHLIKTRGQQVTLRCSPKSGHDTVSWYQQALGQGPQFIFQYYEEEERQRGNFPDRFSGHQFPNYSSELNVNALLLGDSALYLCASSLPNPYEQYFGPGTRLTVT.

The chain has TRBV7-2 and TRBJ1-2; D is perhaps TRBD1 (6 bases). The germline V and J ends were trimmed by 8 bases and 8 bases, with 24 bases remaining between them. CDR3 length equals 15 residues. The germline V gene encodes CDR1 SGHTA and CDR2 FQGNSA. The CDR3 DNA sequence: TGTGCCAGCGGACAAGGGGGAGTTAAGACTGGGGGCTACACCTTC. Its translation: CASGQGGVKTGGYTF.

The V gene is TRBV10-3, the J gene TRBJ2-2; 9 nucleotides match TRBD2. There are 14 residues in the CDR3. Germline lookup yields CDR1 ENHRY and CDR2 SYGVKD. Unmatched junction bases numbered 7, after V lost 11 bases and J lost 3 bases. CDR3 sequence (DNA): TGTGCCTCCCGGGGACTAGCTGACACCGGGGAGCTGTTTTTT. As protein: CASRGLADTGELFF.

V and J are TRBV11-1 and TRBJ2-7; 10 bases map to TRBD2. The trim removed 4 bases at V and 3 bases at J, leaving 15 bases unmatched. In germline, CDR1 is SGHAT, CDR2 FQDESV (reference sequence). The CDR3 contains 18 residues. Here the CDR3 reads CASSSTAQTSGWIYEQYF. The CDR3, as DNA: TGTGCCAGCAGCTCCACCGCCCAGACTAGCGGGTGGATCTACGAGCAGTACTTC.

The rearrangement joins TRBV29-1 to TRBJ1-2, with D perhaps TRBD1 (5 bases). Germline V lookup: CDR1 SQVTM, CDR2 ANQGSEA. The germline V and J ends were trimmed by 7 bases and 2 bases, with 17 bases remaining between them. There are 14 residues in the CDR3. This CDR3 is CSASSGRWNYGYTF. The CDR3 DNA reads as TGCAGCGCCTCCTCAGGGAGGTGGAACTATGGCTACACCTTC.

J is TRBJ1-2 and V is TRBV5-4; D not certain. V lost 9 bases, J lost 6 bases, and 18 bases lay in between. This CDR3 has 13 residues. Germline V gene sequence: CDR1 SGHNT, CDR2 YYREEE (reference sequence). The CDR3 nucleotides are TGTGCCATCCGGTCCAGCGGCACAGATGGCTACACCTTC. Its translation: CAIRSSGTDGYTF.

This clonotype was counted at least ten times. The CDR3 sequence is CASSVGDRVREGELFF. CDR3 coding DNA: TGTGCCAGCAGCGTAGGTGACAGGGTGCGAGAGGGGGAGCTGTTTTTT. The V gene is TRBV9, the J gene TRBJ2-2; 7 nucleotides match TRBD1. This CDR3 comprises 16 residues. CDR1 and CDR2 (germline): SGDLS, YYNGEE. Trimming at V came to 0 bases and at J to 8 bases, leaving 10 bases not matched to a gene.

CDR3 nucleotide sequence: TGCAGCGTTCATTGGACAGGGGGCTATGGCTACACCTTC. This encodes CSVHWTGGYGYTF. The J gene is TRBJ1-2, the V gene TRBV29-1; 10 nucleotides align to TRBD1. The CDR3 is 13 residues long. The junction had 4 bases not matched to a gene; V was cut back by 5 bases and J by 4 bases. Germline loops: CDR1 SQVTM, CDR2 ANQGSEA.

This clonotype was counted many times. V and J are TRBV5-1 and TRBJ2-1, with D possibly matching TRBD2 (5 bases). Germline loops: CDR1 SGHRS, CDR2 YFSETQ. V lost 2 bases and J lost 9, with 6 bases in between. The CDR3 has 11 residues. The CDR3 nucleotides are TGCGCCAGCAGCTTTGAGGGTGAGCAGTTCTTC. Its translation: CASSFEGEQFF.

In DNA form, the CDR3 reads TGTGCCACCAGCAGAGTAGGCAGCGATAGCAATCAGCCCCAGCATTTT. As protein: CATSRVGSDSNQPQHF. V is TRBV15 and J is TRBJ1-5; D uncertain. In germline, CDR1 is LNHNV, CDR2 YYDKDF (reference sequence). Trimming took 1 base from V and 0 from J, leaving 10 bases between them. The CDR3 totals 16 residues.

This clonotype has ten or more counts. V gene TRBV15 combines with J gene TRBJ2-1; 7 positions match TRBD2. From germline, CDR1 is LNHNV and CDR2 YYDKDF (reference sequence). Germline trimming cut 0 bases from V and 8 bases from J; bases unmatched to any gene: 7. CDR3 length: 15 residues. CDR3 DNA sequence: TGTGCCACCAGCAGAGAAAGGACTAGTCGAGATGAGCAGTTCTTC. This translates into CATSRERTSRDEQFF.

This clonotype was counted many times. The chain joins TRBV7-9 to TRBJ2-1; a weak D match, TRBD2 (5 bases). There are 12 residues in the CDR3. Germline assignment: CDR1 SEHNR and CDR2 FQNEAQ (reference sequence). The V end was cut by 5 bases, the J end by 8 bases, with 10 bases between. The CDR3 nucleotides are TGTGCCAGCAGCGGTCGGGGTTATGAGCAGTTCTTC. It translates to CASSGRGYEQFF.

This clonotype appeared many times. The rearrangement joins TRBV10-2 to TRBJ2-7, with D perhaps matching TRBD2 (5 bases). This CDR3 region has 11 residues. Trimming removed 6 bases at V and 3 bases at J, with 6 bases between. In germline, CDR1 is WSHSY, CDR2 SAAADI. The CDR3 DNA reads as TGCGCCAGCAGCCGGGACTACGAGCAGTACTTC. Residues: CASSRDYEQYF.

The sample holds many counts of this clonotype. The gene calls are TRBV29-1 and TRBJ2-5; tentatively, D is TRBD1 (6 bases). CDR3 length equals 11 residues. V was shortened by 7 bases and J by 4 bases, with 10 bases between the two germline ends. Per germline, CDR1 SQVTM and CDR2 ANQGSEA. The CDR3 coding sequence is TGCAGCGCGCCACAGGGAGAGACCCAGTACTTC. It specifies CSAPQGETQYF.